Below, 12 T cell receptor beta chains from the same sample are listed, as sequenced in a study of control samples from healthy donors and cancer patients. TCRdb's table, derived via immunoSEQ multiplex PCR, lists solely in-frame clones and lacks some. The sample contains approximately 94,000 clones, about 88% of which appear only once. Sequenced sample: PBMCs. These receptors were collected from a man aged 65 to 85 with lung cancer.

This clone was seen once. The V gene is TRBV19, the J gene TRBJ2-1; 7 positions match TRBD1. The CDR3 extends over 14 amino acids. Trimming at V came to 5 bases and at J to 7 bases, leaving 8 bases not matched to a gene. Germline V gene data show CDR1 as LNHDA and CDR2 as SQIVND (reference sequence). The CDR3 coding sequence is TGTGCCAGTAGTTCCGGGACAGCAGCTAATGAGCAGTTCTTC. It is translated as CASSSGTAANEQFF.

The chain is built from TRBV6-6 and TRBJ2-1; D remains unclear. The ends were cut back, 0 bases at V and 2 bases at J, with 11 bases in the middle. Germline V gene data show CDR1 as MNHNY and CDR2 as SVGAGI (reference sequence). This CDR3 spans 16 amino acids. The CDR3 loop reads CASSYSSGRTYNEQFF. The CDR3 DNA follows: TGTGCCAGCAGTTACTCGAGTGGGCGAACCTACAATGAGCAGTTCTTC.

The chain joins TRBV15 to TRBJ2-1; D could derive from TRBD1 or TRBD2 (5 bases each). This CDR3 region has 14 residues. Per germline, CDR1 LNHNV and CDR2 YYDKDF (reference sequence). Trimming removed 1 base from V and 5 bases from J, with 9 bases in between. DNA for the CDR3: TGTGCCACCAGCAGAGCGGGGCTGAACAATGAGCAGTTCTTC. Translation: CATSRAGLNNEQFF.

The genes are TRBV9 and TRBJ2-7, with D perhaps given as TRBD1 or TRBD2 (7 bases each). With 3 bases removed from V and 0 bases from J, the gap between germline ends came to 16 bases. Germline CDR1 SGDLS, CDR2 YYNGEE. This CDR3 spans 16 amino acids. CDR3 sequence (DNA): TGTGCCAGCAGCGCGCAGGGGGGGTACGGCTCCTACGAGCAGTACTTC. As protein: CASSAQGGYGSYEQYF.

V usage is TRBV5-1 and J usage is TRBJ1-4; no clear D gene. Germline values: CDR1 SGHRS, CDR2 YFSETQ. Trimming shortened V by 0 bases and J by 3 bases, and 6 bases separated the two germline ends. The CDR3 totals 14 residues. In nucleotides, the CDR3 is TGCGCCAGCAGCTTGGTAGGTTCTAATGAAAAACTGTTTTTT. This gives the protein CASSLVGSNEKLFF.

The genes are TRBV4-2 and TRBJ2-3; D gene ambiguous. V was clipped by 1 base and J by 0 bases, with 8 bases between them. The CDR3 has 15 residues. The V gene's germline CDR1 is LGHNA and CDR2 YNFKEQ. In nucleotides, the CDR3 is TGTGCCAGCAGCCAAGTTAGTGGAAGCACAGATACGCAGTATTTT. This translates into CASSQVSGSTDTQYF.

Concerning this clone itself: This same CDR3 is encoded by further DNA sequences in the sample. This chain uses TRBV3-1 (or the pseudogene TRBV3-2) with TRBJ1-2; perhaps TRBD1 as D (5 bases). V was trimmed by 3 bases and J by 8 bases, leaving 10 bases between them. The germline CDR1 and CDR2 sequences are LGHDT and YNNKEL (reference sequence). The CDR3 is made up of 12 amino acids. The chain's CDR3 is CASSQRGSGYTF. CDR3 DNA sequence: TGTGCCAGCAGCCAGAGGGGCTCCGGCTACACCTTC.

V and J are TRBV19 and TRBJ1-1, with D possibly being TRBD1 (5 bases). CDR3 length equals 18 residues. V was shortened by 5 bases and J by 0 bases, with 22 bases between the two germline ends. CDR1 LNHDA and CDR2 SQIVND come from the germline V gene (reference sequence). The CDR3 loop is CASSFPRGNGNMNTEAFF. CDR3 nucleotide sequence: TGTGCCAGTAGTTTCCCGCGGGGGAATGGAAACATGAACACTGAAGCTTTCTTT.

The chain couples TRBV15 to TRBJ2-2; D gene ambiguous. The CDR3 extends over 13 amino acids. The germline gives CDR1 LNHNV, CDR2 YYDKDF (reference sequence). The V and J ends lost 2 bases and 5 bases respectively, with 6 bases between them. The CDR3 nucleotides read TGTGCCACCAGCAGAAAGGGTACCGGGGAGCTGTTTTTT. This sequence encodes CATSRKGTGELFF. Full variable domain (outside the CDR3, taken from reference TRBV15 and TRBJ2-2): DAMVIQNPRYQVTQFGKPVTLSCSQTLNHNVMYWYQQKSSQAPKLLFHYYDKDFNNEADTPDNFQSRRPNTSFCFLDIRSPGLGDTAMYLCATSRKGTGELFFGEGSRLTVL.

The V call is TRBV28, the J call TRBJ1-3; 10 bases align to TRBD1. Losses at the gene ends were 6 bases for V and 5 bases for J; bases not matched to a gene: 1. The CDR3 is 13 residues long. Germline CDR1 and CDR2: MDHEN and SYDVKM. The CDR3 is CASSDRGRNTIYF. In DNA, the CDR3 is TGTGCCAGCAGCGACAGGGGGCGAAACACCATATATTTT.

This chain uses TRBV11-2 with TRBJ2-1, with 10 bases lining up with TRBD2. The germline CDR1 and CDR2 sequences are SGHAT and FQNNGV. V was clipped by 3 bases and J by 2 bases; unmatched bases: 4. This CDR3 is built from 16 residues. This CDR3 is CASSLLAGETYNEQFF. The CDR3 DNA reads TGTGCCAGCAGCTTGCTAGCGGGGGAAACCTACAATGAGCAGTTCTTC.

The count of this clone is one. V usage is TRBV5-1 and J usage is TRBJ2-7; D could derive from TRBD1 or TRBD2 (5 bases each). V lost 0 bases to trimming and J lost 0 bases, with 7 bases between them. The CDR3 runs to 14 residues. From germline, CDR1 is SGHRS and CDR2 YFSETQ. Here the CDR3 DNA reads TGCGCCAGCAGCTTGGGGGGGAGCTCCTACGAGCAGTACTTC. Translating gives CASSLGGSSYEQYF.